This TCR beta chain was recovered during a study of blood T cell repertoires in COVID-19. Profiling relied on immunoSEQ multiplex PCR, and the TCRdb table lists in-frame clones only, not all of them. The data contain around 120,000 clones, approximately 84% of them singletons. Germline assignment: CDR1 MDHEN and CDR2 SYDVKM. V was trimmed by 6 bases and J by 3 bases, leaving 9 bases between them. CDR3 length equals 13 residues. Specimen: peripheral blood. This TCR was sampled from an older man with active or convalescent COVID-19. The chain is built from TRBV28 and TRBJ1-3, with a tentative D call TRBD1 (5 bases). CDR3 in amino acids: CASSIGVGNTIYF. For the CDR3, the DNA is TGTGCCAGCAGCATAGGGGTTGGAAACACCATATATTTT. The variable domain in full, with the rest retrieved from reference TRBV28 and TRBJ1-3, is DVKVTQSSRYLVKRTGEKVFLECVQDMDHENMFWYRQDPGLGLRLIYFSYDVKMKEKGDIPEGYSVSREKKERFSLILESASTNQTSMYLCASSIGVGNTIYFGEGSWLTVV.